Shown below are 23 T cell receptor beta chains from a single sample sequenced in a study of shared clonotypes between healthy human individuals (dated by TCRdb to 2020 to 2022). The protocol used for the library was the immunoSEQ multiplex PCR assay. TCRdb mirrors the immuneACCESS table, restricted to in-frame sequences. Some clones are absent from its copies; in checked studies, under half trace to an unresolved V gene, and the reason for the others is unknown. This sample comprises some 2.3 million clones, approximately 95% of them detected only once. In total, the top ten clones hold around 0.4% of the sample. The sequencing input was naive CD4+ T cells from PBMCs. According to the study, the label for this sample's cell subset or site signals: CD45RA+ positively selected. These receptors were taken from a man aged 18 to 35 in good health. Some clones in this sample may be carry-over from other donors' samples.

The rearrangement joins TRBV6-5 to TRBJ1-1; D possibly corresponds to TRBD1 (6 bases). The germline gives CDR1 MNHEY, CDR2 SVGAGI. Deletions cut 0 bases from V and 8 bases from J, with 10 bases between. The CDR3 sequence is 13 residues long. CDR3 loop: CASSYSGTSEAFF. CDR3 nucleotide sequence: TGTGCCAGCAGTTACTCAGGGACATCCGAAGCTTTCTTT.

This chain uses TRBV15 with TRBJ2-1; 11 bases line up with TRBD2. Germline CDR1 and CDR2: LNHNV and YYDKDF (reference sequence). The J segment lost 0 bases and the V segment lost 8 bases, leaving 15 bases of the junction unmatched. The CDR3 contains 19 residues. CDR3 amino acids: CATRRGASGRPSSYNEQFF. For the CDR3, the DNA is TGTGCCACCCGCCGAGGGGCTAGCGGGAGGCCTAGCTCCTACAATGAGCAGTTCTTC.

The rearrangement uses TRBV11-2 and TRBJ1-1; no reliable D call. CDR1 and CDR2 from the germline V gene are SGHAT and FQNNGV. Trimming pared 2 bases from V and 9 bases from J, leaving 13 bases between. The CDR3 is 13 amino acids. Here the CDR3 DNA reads TGTGCCAGCAGCTTATCGGCCGCGCTAAAAGCTTTCTTT. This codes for CASSLSAALKAFF.

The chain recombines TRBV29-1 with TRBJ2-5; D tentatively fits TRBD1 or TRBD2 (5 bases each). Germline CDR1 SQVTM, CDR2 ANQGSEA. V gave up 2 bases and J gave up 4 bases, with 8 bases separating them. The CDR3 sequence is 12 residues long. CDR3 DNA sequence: TGCAGCGTTGAATCTGGGACAGAGACCCAGTACTTC. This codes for CSVESGTETQYF.

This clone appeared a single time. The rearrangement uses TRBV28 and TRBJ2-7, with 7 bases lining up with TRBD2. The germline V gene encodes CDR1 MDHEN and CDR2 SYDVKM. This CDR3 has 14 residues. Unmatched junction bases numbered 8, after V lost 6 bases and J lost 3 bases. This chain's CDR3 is CASSLAGDLYEQYF. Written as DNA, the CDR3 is TGTGCCAGCAGCTTGGCGGGGGACCTCTACGAGCAGTACTTC. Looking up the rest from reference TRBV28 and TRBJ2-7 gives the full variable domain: DVKVTQSSRYLVKRTGEKVFLECVQDMDHENMFWYRQDPGLGLRLIYFSYDVKMKEKGDIPEGYSVSREKKERFSLILESASTNQTSMYLCASSLAGDLYEQYFGPGTRLTVT.

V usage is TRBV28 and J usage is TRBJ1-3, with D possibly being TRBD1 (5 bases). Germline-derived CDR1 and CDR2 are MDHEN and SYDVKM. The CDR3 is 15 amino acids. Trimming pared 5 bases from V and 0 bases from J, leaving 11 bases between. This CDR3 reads CASSELTVSGNTIYF. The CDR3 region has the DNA TGTGCCAGCAGTGAGTTGACAGTCTCTGGAAACACCATATATTTT. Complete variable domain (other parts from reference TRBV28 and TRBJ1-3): DVKVTQSSRYLVKRTGEKVFLECVQDMDHENMFWYRQDPGLGLRLIYFSYDVKMKEKGDIPEGYSVSREKKERFSLILESASTNQTSMYLCASSELTVSGNTIYFGEGSWLTVV.

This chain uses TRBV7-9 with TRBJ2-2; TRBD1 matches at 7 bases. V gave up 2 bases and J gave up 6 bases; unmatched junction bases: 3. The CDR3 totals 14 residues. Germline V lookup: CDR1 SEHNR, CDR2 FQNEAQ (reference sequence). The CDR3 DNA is TGTGCCAGCAGCTTACAGGGGGTGGCCGGGGAGCTGTTTTTT. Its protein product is CASSLQGVAGELFF.

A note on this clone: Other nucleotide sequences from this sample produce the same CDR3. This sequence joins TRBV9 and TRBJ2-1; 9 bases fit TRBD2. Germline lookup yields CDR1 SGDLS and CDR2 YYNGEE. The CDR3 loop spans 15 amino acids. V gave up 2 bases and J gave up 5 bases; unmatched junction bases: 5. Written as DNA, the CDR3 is TGTGCCAGCAGCGTTGCGCCTAGCGGGGACAATGAGCAGTTCTTC. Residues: CASSVAPSGDNEQFF.

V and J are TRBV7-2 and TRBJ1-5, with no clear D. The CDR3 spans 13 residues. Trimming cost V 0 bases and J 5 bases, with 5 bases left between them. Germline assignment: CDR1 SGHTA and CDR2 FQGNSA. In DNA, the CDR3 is TGTGCCAGCAGCTTAGCCTTCGATCAGCCCCAGCATTTT. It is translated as CASSLAFDQPQHF.

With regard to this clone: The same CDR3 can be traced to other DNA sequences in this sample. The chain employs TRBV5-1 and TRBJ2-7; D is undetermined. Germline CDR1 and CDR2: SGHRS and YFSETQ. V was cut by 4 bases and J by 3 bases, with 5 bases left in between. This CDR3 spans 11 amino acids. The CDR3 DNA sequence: TGCGCCAGCAGCACTGGCTACGAGCAGTACTTC. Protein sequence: CASSTGYEQYF.

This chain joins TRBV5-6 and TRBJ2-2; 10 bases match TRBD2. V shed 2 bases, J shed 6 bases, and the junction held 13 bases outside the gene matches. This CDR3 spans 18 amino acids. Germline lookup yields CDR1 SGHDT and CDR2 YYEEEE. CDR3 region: CASSFYFAQREGAGELFF. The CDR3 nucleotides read TGTGCCAGCAGCTTTTACTTCGCCCAGCGGGAGGGGGCCGGGGAGCTGTTTTTT.

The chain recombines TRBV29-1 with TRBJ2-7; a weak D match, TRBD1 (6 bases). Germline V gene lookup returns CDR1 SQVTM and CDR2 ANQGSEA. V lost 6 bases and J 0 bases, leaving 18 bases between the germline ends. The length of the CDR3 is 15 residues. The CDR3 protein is CSVGRRTAYSYEQYF. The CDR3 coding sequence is TGCAGCGTGGGACGTCGGACAGCCTACTCCTACGAGCAGTACTTC.

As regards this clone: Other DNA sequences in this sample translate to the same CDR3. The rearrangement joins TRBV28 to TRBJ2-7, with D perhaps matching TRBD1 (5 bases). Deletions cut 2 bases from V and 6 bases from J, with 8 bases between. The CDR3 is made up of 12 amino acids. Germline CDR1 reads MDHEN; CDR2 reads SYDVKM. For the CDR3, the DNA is TGTGCCAGCAGTTTACAGGGCCCCGAGCAGTACTTC. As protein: CASSLQGPEQYF.

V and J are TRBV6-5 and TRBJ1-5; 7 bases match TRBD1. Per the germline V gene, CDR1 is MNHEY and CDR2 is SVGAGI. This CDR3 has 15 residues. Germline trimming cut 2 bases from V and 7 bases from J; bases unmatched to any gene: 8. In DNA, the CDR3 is TGTGCCAGCAGTTACAATAGACAGGGAGACCAGCCCCAGCATTTT. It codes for CASSYNRQGDQPQHF.

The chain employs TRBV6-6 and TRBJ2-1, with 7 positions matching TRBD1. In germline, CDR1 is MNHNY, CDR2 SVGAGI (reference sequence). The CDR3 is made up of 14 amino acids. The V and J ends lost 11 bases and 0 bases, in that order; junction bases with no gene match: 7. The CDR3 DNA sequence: TGTGCCTCGAAGGGGACAGCCTCCTACAATGAGCAGTTCTTC. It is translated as CASKGTASYNEQFF.

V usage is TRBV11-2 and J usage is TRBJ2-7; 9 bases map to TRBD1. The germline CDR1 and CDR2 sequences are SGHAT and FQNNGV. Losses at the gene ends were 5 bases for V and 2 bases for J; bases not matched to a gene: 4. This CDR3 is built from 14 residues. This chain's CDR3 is CASSVDRGPYEQYF. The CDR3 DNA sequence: TGTGCCAGCAGCGTGGACAGGGGCCCCTACGAGCAGTACTTC.

CDR3 DNA sequence: TGTGCCAGCAGCTTGGCCCGTGGTAGCGGGCCCGAGCAGTTCTTC. Translated: CASSLARGSGPEQFF. The chain employs TRBV5-4 and TRBJ2-1, with TRBD2 identical over 7 bases. In germline, CDR1 is SGHNT, CDR2 YYREEE (reference sequence). Germline trimming cut 0 bases from V and 10 bases from J; bases unmatched to any gene: 10. The CDR3 is made up of 15 amino acids.

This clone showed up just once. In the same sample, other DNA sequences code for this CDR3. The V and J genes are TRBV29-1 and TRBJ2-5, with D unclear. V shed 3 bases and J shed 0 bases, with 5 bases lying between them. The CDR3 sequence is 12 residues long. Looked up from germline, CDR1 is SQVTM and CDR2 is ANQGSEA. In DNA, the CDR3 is TGCAGCGTTGACAGGAACCAAGAGACCCAGTACTTC. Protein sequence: CSVDRNQETQYF.

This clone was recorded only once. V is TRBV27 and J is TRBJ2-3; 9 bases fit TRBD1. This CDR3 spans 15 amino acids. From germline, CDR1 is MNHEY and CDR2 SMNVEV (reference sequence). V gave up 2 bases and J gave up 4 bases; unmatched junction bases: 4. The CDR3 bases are TGTGCCAGCAGTTTAGGGACAGGGTTCCCAGATACGCAGTATTTT. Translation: CASSLGTGFPDTQYF.

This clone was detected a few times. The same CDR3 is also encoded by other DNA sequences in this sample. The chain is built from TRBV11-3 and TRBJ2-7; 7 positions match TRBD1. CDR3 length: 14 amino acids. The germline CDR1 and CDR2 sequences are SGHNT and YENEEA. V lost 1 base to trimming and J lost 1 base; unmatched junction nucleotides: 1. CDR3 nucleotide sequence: TGTGCCAGCAGCTTAGCAGGGGGATCCTACGAGCAGTACTTC. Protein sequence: CASSLAGGSYEQYF. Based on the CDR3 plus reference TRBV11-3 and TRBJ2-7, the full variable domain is EAGVVQSPRYKIIEKKQPVAFWCNPISGHNTLYWYLQNLGQGPELLIRYENEEAVDDSQLPKDRFSAERLKGVDSTLKIQPAELGDSAVYLCASSLAGGSYEQYFGPGTRLTVT.

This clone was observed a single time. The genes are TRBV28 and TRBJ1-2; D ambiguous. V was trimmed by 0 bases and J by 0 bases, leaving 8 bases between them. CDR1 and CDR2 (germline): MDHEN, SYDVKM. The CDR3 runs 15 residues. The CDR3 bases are TGTGCCAGCAGTTTATGGTCAGCAGCTAACTATGGCTACACCTTC. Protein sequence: CASSLWSAANYGYTF.

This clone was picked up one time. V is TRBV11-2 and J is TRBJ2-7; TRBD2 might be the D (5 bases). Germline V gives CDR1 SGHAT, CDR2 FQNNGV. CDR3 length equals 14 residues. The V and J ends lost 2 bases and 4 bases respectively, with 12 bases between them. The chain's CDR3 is CASSLSIPGYEQYF. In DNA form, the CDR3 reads TGTGCCAGCAGCTTAAGCATCCCGGGGTACGAGCAGTACTTC.

As DNA, the CDR3 is TGTGCCAGCAGCTCCATCGCTAGAGAGAACACCGGGGAGCTGTTTTTT. Residues: CASSSIARENTGELFF. The V gene is TRBV7-9, the J gene TRBJ2-2; no firm D call. Germline loops: CDR1 SEHNR, CDR2 FQNEAQ (reference sequence). The germline V and J ends were trimmed by 4 bases and 1 base, with 13 bases remaining between them. The CDR3 spans 16 residues.